The rows below give T cell receptor beta chains drawn from one sample of a study of cytomegalovirus exposure and HLA in healthy donors. This table comes from immunoSEQ multiplex PCR, and its TCRdb copy is limited to in-frame clones, with some not included. The sample has 110,000 or so clones; under 80% are singletons. Material for sequencing was PBMCs. Every receptor here comes from a woman aged 50 to 60 in good health and CMV-seropositive. Each CDR3 is given with its conserved first and last residue. Fields, in order: CDR3 length, V gene, D gene, clone size, J gene, CDR3 protein, CDR3 DNA. A D gene is named only where the DNA matches it firmly. The size field is filled for only some rows; it gives once, few, many or a size class.

>14|TRBV5-1|TRBD2|.|TRBJ2-4
CASSLGTSGNIQYF
TGCGCCAGCAGCTTGGGGACTAGCGGAAACATTCAGTACTTC
>20|TRBV6-1|.|once|TRBJ1-1
CASSDRAAGVYSLSGTEAFF
TGTGCCAGCAGTGACCGAGCTGCGGGCGTATACAGTCTGAGTGGCACTGAAGCTTTCTTT
>14|TRBV7-6|TRBD1|.|TRBJ1-6
CASSQQGGNSPLHF
TGTGCCAGCAGTCAACAGGGGGGGAATTCACCCCTCCACTTT
>19|TRBV11-2|TRBD1|.|TRBJ2-6
CASSLGHRGRFSGANVLTF
TGTGCCAGCAGCTTAGGGCACAGGGGGCGCTTCTCTGGGGCCAACGTCCTGACTTTC
>14|TRBV18|TRBD1|.|TRBJ1-5
CASSPDREGQPQHF
TGTGCCAGCTCACCTGACAGGGAAGGACAGCCCCAGCATTTT
>14|TRBV7-2|.|.|TRBJ2-5
CASSLSPRKETQYF
TGTGCCAGCAGCTTAAGTCCCAGGAAAGAGACCCAGTACTTC
>13|TRBV6-1|TRBD2|.|TRBJ2-1
CASSVETSGGRIF
TGTGCCAGCAGTGTCGAGACTAGCGGGGGAAGGATCTTC
>17|TRBV7-2|TRBD2|.|TRBJ2-5
CASSLGELAGAGETQYF
TGTGCCAGCAGCTTAGGGGAACTAGCGGGGGCGGGGGAGACCCAGTACTTC
>13|TRBV6-6|.|.|TRBJ1-2
CASSPAQLDGYTF
TGTGCCAGCAGTCCCGCCCAACTGGATGGCTACACCTTC
>14|TRBV5-4|.|.|TRBJ1-2
CASSLEGQYYGYTF
TGTGCCAGCAGCTTGGAGGGGCAGTACTATGGCTACACCTTC
>16|TRBV4-3|.|.|TRBJ2-7
CASSQGSTISSYEQYF
TGCGCCAGCAGCCAAGGGTCGACAATAAGCTCCTACGAGCAGTACTTC
>14|TRBV5-8|.|.|TRBJ2-1
CASSLAPSVPQQFF
TGTGCCAGCAGCTTGGCACCATCGGTACCCCAGCAGTTCTTC
>16|TRBV19|TRBD1|.|TRBJ2-7
CASSKVKGQGSYEQYF
TGTGCCAGTAGCAAGGTGAAGGGACAGGGTTCCTACGAGCAGTACTTC
>18|TRBV4-3|TRBD2|.|TRBJ2-1
CASSQTRGERGGHHEQFF
TGCGCCAGCAGTCAAACCCGAGGAGAGCGGGGGGGGCACCATGAGCAGTTCTTC
>18|TRBV19|TRBD2|.|TRBJ2-2
CASSITRTSGRYTGELFF
TGTGCCAGTAGTATAACGCGGACTAGCGGGAGGTACACCGGGGAGCTGTTTTTT
>16|TRBV10-3|TRBD2|.|TRBJ2-1
CAIRNSGTSIKNEQFF
TGTGCCATCAGAAATTCCGGGACTAGTATCAAGAATGAGCAGTTCTTC
>14|TRBV7-2|TRBD1|.|TRBJ2-7
CASSFQQGYYEQYF
TGTGCCAGCAGCTTTCAACAGGGGTACTACGAGCAGTACTTC
>16|TRBV7-8|TRBD2|few|TRBJ2-7
CASSPSFERDSYEQYF
TGTGCCAGCAGCCCAAGCTTCGAGCGGGACTCCTACGAGCAGTACTTC
>16|TRBV11-3|TRBD2|.|TRBJ2-5
CASSLRGASGAETQYF
TGTGCCAGCAGCTTACGCGGGGCTAGCGGGGCAGAGACCCAGTACTTC
>14|TRBV30|TRBD2|.|TRBJ2-3
CAWTSGITTDTQYF
TGTGCCTGGACCAGCGGGATCACGACAGATACGCAGTATTTT
>15|TRBV28|TRBD1|once|TRBJ1-4
CASSQGTVDNEKLFF
TGTGCCAGCAGTCAAGGGACAGTGGATAATGAAAAACTGTTTTTT
>12|TRBV25-1|TRBD1|.|TRBJ1-1
CASQGQGDEAFF
TGTGCCAGCCAGGGACAGGGGGATGAAGCTTTCTTT
>13|TRBV28|.|.|TRBJ1-5
CASRVLGNQPQHF
TGTGCCAGCAGAGTCCTAGGCAATCAGCCCCAGCATTTT
>16|TRBV5-6|TRBD1|.|TRBJ1-4
CASSSPGTGSNEKLFF
TGTGCCAGCAGCTCGCCCGGGACAGGGTCTAATGAAAAACTGTTTTTT
>17|TRBV5-5|.|few|TRBJ1-5
CASSLATGATSNQPQHF
TGTGCCAGCAGCTTGGCGACAGGAGCTACGAGCAATCAGCCCCAGCATTTT
>15|TRBV25-1|.|few|TRBJ2-2
CASSELIQNTGELFF
TGTGCCAGCAGTGAATTAATACAGAACACCGGGGAGCTGTTTTTT
>14|TRBV19|TRBD1|.|TRBJ1-2
CASIGRQGADGYTF
TGTGCCAGTATCGGAAGGCAGGGGGCGGATGGCTACACCTTC
>16|TRBV4-3|.|.|TRBJ1-5
CASSQEGGDSNQPQHF
TGCGCCAGCAGCCAAGAAGGGGGAGACAGCAATCAGCCCCAGCATTTT
>15|TRBV6-1|TRBD2|.|TRBJ2-1
CANSLAGKSYNEQFF
TGTGCCAACTCACTAGCGGGAAAATCCTACAATGAGCAGTTCTTC
>18|TRBV7-6|TRBD2|few|TRBJ2-3
CASSSAFGAGESTDTQYF
TGTGCCAGCAGCTCCGCGTTTGGAGCGGGGGAGAGCACAGATACGCAGTATTTT
>19|TRBV6-1|.|.|TRBJ1-4
CASSEGFYNSGAPHEKLFF
TGTGCCAGCAGTGAAGGCTTCTATAACTCAGGGGCGCCCCATGAAAAACTGTTTTTT
>16|TRBV4-1|.|.|TRBJ1-1
CASSHAHGSGVTEAFF
TGCGCCAGCAGCCATGCTCATGGTTCGGGGGTCACTGAAGCTTTCTTT
>14|TRBV9|.|few|TRBJ1-1
CASSVQGWNTEAFF
TGTGCCAGCAGCGTACAGGGTTGGAACACTGAAGCTTTCTTT
>13|TRBV7-9|.|.|TRBJ2-7
CASSRGGGYEQYF
TGTGCCAGCAGCAGGGGGGGTGGCTACGAGCAGTACTTC
>15|TRBV6-1|TRBD1|.|TRBJ2-7
CASSGFLTGSYEQYF
TGTGCCAGCAGTGGCTTCTTGACAGGGTCGTACGAGCAGTACTTC
>14|TRBV14|.|once|TRBJ2-2
CASSQGQNTGELFF
TGTGCCAGCAGCCAAGGACAGAACACCGGGGAGCTGTTTTTT
>16|TRBV6-6|TRBD1|.|TRBJ1-4
CASSTADRGREEKLFF
TGTGCCAGCAGTACCGCTGACAGGGGGCGGGAGGAAAAACTGTTTTTT
>17|TRBV7-9|TRBD1|.|TRBJ1-2
CASSLEFVAQGARGYTF
TGTGCCAGCAGCTTAGAGTTCGTAGCCCAGGGGGCAAGGGGCTACACCTTC
>15|TRBV27|TRBD2|once|TRBJ2-1
CASSPLAGMSNEQFF
TGTGCCAGCAGCCCTCTAGCGGGGATGAGCAATGAGCAGTTCTTC
>17|TRBV25-1|TRBD1|.|TRBJ1-1
CASNAGQGASQNTEAFF
TGTGCCAGCAACGCGGGACAGGGGGCTTCACAGAACACTGAAGCTTTCTTT
>14|TRBV27|.|.|TRBJ1-1
CASSFRSGNTEAFF
TGTGCCAGCAGTTTCCGTTCAGGGAACACTGAAGCTTTCTTT
>15|TRBV5-5|.|.|TRBJ1-5
CASRTGVTDNQPQHF
TGTGCCAGCAGAACGGGAGTGACAGATAATCAGCCCCAGCATTTT
>13|TRBV28|TRBD1|.|TRBJ2-7
CASSRTGTYEQYF
TGTGCCAGCAGCCGGACAGGCACCTACGAGCAGTACTTC
>15|TRBV5-3|.|.|TRBJ2-1
CARSLWRLSYNEQFF
TGTGCCAGAAGCTTGTGGCGGCTCTCCTACAATGAGCAGTTCTTC
>15|TRBV7-2|TRBD2|.|TRBJ2-2
CASSPYSGGTGELFF
TGTGCCAGCAGCCCGTATAGCGGGGGCACCGGGGAGCTGTTTTTT
>15|TRBV30|TRBD1|.|TRBJ2-2
CAWRSQGQGAGELFF
TGTGCCTGGAGGTCCCAAGGACAGGGGGCCGGGGAGCTGTTTTTT